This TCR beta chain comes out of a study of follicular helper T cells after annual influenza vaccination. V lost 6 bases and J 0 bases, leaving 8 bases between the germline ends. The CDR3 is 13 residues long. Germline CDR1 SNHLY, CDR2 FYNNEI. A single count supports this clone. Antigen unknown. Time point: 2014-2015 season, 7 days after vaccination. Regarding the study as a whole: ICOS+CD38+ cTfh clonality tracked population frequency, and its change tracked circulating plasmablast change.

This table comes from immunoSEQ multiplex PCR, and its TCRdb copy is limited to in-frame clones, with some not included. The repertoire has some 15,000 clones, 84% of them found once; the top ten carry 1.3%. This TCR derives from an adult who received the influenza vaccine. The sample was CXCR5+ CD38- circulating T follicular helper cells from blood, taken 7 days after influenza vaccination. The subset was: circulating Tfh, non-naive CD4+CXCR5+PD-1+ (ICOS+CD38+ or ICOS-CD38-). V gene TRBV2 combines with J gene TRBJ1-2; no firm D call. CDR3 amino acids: CASRNMANYGYTF. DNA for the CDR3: TGTGCCAGCAGAAACATGGCTAACTATGGCTACACCTTC.